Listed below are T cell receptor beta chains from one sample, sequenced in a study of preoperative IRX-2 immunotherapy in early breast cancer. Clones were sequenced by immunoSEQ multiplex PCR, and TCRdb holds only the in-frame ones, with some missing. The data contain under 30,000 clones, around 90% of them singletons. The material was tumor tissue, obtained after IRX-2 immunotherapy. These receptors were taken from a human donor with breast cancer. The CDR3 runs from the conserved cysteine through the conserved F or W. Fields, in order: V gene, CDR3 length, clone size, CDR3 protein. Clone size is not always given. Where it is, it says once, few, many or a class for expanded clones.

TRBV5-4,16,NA,CASSLAVRGLTGELFF
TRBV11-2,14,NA,CASRQDLSGNTIYF
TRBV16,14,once,CASSLGGGNQPQHF
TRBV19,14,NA,CASSPLTAGNTIYF
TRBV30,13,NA,CAYGQSGANVLTF
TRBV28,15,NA,CASSLRGGGYQPQHF
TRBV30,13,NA,CAWSVWTTTEAFF
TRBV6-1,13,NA,CASKAGQAETQYF
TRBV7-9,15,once,CASSLGGDSNQPQHF
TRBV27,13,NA,CASSPRVLDTQYF
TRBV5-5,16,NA,CASSFSSGRNTGELFF
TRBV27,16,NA,CASRYDLTGPNSPLHF
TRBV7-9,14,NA,CASSRQGKTGELFF
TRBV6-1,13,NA,CASPSYDTGELFF
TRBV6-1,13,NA,CAGRGRGTDTQYF
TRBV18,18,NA,CASSPVTSGASRYNEQFF
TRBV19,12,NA,CASSIEGRGDTF
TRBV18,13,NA,CASSPSGSYGYTF
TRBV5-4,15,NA,CASSLSGTASYEQYF
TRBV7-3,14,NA,CASSFRETTDTQYF
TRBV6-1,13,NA,CASSIQLEQPQHF
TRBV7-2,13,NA,CASSLPRNSPLHF
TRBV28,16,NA,CASSRAPGGGWYGYTF
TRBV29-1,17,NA,CSVTKDWDSMNTGELFF
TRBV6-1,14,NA,CASSEPTTAGTQYF
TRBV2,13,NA,CASGTGYSQPQHF
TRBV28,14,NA,CASSTTDGGNTIYF
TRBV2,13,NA,CASRSVNNSPLHF
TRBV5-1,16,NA,CASSILRGPGANVLTF
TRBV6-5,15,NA,CASSYSLASGETQYF
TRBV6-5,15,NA,CASRLAGGIQETQYF
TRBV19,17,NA,CASSNPSRVRSTDTQYF
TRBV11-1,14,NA,CASSRGAFQETQYF
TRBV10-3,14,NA,CAISESRGTYEQYF
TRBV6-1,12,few,CASSEVGGTLHF
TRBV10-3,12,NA,CAISRENSPLHF
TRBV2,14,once,CASSGVRGTYEQYF
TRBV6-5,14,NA,CASPGTGNTGELFF
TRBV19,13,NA,CATSQGNTGELFF
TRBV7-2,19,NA,CASSDVGGGLAGANNEQFF
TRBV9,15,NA,CASSAGTVAGNTIYF